These T cell receptor beta chains were read from a single sample in a study of blood T cells in healthy people across ages. TCRdb reprocessed the 5' RACE reads via MiXCR and lists one record per CDR3 protein. The repertoire holds about 1 million distinct CDR3 sequences, with more than 40% as singletons. Sequences were obtained from blood. The receptor set was obtained from a woman aged 60 to 75 in good health. Each CDR3 is given with its conserved first and last residue. The D gene is left open where the match is weak. Rows give clone size only sometimes, using once, few, many, or a class for an expanded clone.

TGCGCCAGCAGCCCCCGACAGGGGGGGGGATACAATGAGCAGTTCTTC | CASSPRQGGGYNEQFF | TRBJ2-1 | . | TRBV5-1 | TRBD1
TGTGCCAGCAGGGGGAGCGGGGCATTCTCCTACGAGCAGTACTTC | CASRGSGAFSYEQYF | TRBJ2-7 | few | TRBV2 | TRBD2
TGTGCCATCAGTGAGGCCCGAAGGGGTTCACCCCTCCACTTT | CAISEARRGSPLHF | TRBJ1-6 | few | TRBV10-3 | .
TGTGCCAGCAGCTCTTCGATAGCGGGAGGGGGAGATACGCAGTATTTT | CASSSSIAGGGDTQYF | TRBJ2-3 | many | TRBV11-2 | TRBD2
TGCAGCGGCCGTGGCGGGAGGGGGGACGATGAGCAGTTCTTC | CSGRGGRGDDEQFF | TRBJ2-1 | . | TRBV29-1 | TRBD2
TGTGCCAGCAGTTCTCCTGGGGATGGGAATGAGCAGTTCTTC | CASSSPGDGNEQFF | TRBJ2-1 | few | TRBV6-2/TRBV6-3 | .
TGCAGTGCTCTAAGGACAGGGGGTATGTCAGATACGCAGTATTTT | CSALRTGGMSDTQYF | TRBJ2-3 | few | TRBV20-1 | TRBD1
TGCAGTGCTAGAGGTAGTAGCGGGACAGATACGCAGTATTTT | CSARGSSGTDTQYF | TRBJ2-3 | few | TRBV20-1 | TRBD2
TGTGCCAGCAGCTCTGGAGCCGGGACGCCGACCTACGAGCAGTACTTC | CASSSGAGTPTYEQYF | TRBJ2-7 | few | TRBV7-7 | .
TGTGCCAGCAGTAGGGGACTAGCGGGAGAGACCCAGTACTTC | CASSRGLAGETQYF | TRBJ2-5 | many | TRBV6-5 | TRBD2
TGTGCCAGCAGTCCTCTCCCGACTAGCGGGAGTTACGAGCAGTACTTC | CASSPLPTSGSYEQYF | TRBJ2-7 | few | TRBV27 | TRBD2
TGCAGTGCTAGAGCTCCCGGGACAGGGGGGAATGAGCAGTTCTTC | CSARAPGTGGNEQFF | TRBJ2-1 | . | TRBV20-1 | TRBD1
TGTGCCAGCAGTTACTCGAAGGGCGGAGAGCAGTACTTC | CASSYSKGGEQYF | TRBJ2-7 | . | TRBV6-2/TRBV6-3 | .
TGTGCCATCAGTCAAGGGAGGGGTCTTAGCGGGAGAAGGTTTGGGAATGAGCAGTTCTTC | CAISQGRGLSGRRFGNEQFF | TRBJ2-1 | few | TRBV10-3 | TRBD2
TGTGCCAGCAGCCCGGGGACAGCGTTCTATGGCTACACCTTC | CASSPGTAFYGYTF | TRBJ1-2 | few | TRBV7-2 | TRBD1
TGTGCCAGCAGCGAACAGGGGGGAAATCAGCCCCAGCATTTT | CASSEQGGNQPQHF | TRBJ1-5 | few | TRBV4-2 | TRBD1
TGTGCCAGCCAGGGCACAGATACGCAGTATTTT | CASQGTDTQYF | TRBJ2-3 | . | TRBV6-1 | .
TGCAGTGCTAGAGCCATGTGGGCCGGAGAGCTAGCCAAAAACATTCAGTACTTC | CSARAMWAGELAKNIQYF | TRBJ2-4 | few | TRBV20-1 | .
TGTGCCATCAGTGAAATACAGGGGAGCTATGGCTACACCTTC | CAISEIQGSYGYTF | TRBJ1-2 | many | TRBV10-3 | TRBD1
TGCGCCAGCAGCCAAGGGCTAGCGGGCAAAAACATTCAGTACTTC | CASSQGLAGKNIQYF | TRBJ2-4 | few | TRBV4-1 | TRBD2
TGTGCCAGCAGCCGAAGACAGGGCCAAGAGCCCCAGTACTTC | CASSRRQGQEPQYF | TRBJ2-7 | . | TRBV3-1 | TRBD1
TGTGCCAGCAATCCCGAGGGTATTACGGGCAATCAGCCCCAGCATTTT | CASNPEGITGNQPQHF | TRBJ1-5 | . | TRBV27 | .
TGCAGTGCTACGTGGACAGAAGAGACCCAGTACTTC | CSATWTEETQYF | TRBJ2-5 | . | TRBV20-1 | .
TGTGCCAGCAGCTTACAGGGGGCTCATCAGCCCCAGCATTTT | CASSLQGAHQPQHF | TRBJ1-5 | . | TRBV7-9 | TRBD1
TGTGCCAGCAGCCAGGGAGGCGGGGAGACCCAGTACTTC | CASSQGGGETQYF | TRBJ2-5 | few | TRBV14 | .
TGTGCCAGCAGTCCCTCGACTAGTTCCCATGAGCAGTTCTTC | CASSPSTSSHEQFF | TRBJ2-1 | . | TRBV12-3/TRBV12-4 | .
TGTGCCAGCTCACCAATGGCGGGAGGACGCTACGAGCAGTACTTC | CASSPMAGGRYEQYF | TRBJ2-7 | . | TRBV18 | TRBD2
TGTGCCAGCAGCACCGGACTAGCGGGAGACACGCAGTATTTT | CASSTGLAGDTQYF | TRBJ2-3 | . | TRBV7-2 | TRBD2
TGTGCCAGCAGCTTACGCGGTAGCGGGAGCTCTTCCTACGAGCAGTACTTC | CASSLRGSGSSSYEQYF | TRBJ2-7 | . | TRBV7-8 | TRBD2
TGTGCCAGCAGCCAATGGGGACGGGTTGGGGCCAACGTCCTGACTTTC | CASSQWGRVGANVLTF | TRBJ2-6 | . | TRBV3-1 | .
TGTGCCACCAGTGATAGCGCGTCCCACAATGAGCAGTTCTTC | CATSDSASHNEQFF | TRBJ2-1 | . | TRBV24-1 | .
TGCAGTGTTAGAGACTCCTTTACTAGCGGGGAAAGCTCCTACAATGAGCAGTTCTTC | CSVRDSFTSGESSYNEQFF | TRBJ2-1 | . | TRBV20-1 | TRBD2
TGTGCCAGCAGTGTCCTCAGGGGGGCTAAAGAGACCCAGTACTTC | CASSVLRGAKETQYF | TRBJ2-5 | . | TRBV28 | .
TGTGCCAGCAGGACCGGGACTAGCGGGAGGCAGCAGTACTTC | CASRTGTSGRQQYF | TRBJ2-7 | few | TRBV27 | TRBD2
TGTGCCAGCAGCTCGAAGGCCGGGGGCATCACCGGGGAGCTGTTTTTT | CASSSKAGGITGELFF | TRBJ2-2 | . | TRBV7-8 | .
TGTGCCTGGAGTAAAATTGGACTAGCGAGGTACAATGAGCAGTTCTTC | CAWSKIGLARYNEQFF | TRBJ2-1 | . | TRBV30 | TRBD2
TGTGCCAGCAGCTTAGGCCTCAGGGACTGGACTCATGAAAAACTGTTTTTT | CASSLGLRDWTHEKLFF | TRBJ1-4 | . | TRBV7-9 | .
TGCGCCAGCACAGAGACAGGGTGGGCAGATACGCAGTATTTT | CASTETGWADTQYF | TRBJ2-3 | few | TRBV5-1 | TRBD1
TGTGCCAGCAGTCTCCTCAATCAAGCGGGGACCCAGTACTTC | CASSLLNQAGTQYF | TRBJ2-5 | . | TRBV6-5 | .
TGTGCCAGCAGTTTATACTTAGCGGGAGGGCCCAATGAGCAGTTCTTC | CASSLYLAGGPNEQFF | TRBJ2-1 | once | TRBV27 | TRBD2
TGTGCCAGCAGTTACTCATGGGCCTACGAGCAGTACTTC | CASSYSWAYEQYF | TRBJ2-7 | few | TRBV6-5 | .
TGCGCCAGCAGCTCTGGGGGGGAGCTCACGACCCAGTACTTC | CASSSGGELTTQYF | TRBJ2-5 | few | TRBV5-1 | TRBD2
TGCGCCAGCAGCTTGGGGGACAGGGTCCACGAGCAGTACTTC | CASSLGDRVHEQYF | TRBJ2-7 | . | TRBV5-1 | TRBD1
TGCGCCAGCAGCTACAAGAATGGACAGGCGAGAAATCAGCCCCAGCATTTT | CASSYKNGQARNQPQHF | TRBJ1-5 | few | TRBV5-1 | TRBD1
TGCAGTGCTAGAATAGCGGGGCTCCGGGAGACCCAGTACTTC | CSARIAGLRETQYF | TRBJ2-5 | . | TRBV20-1 | TRBD2
TGCAGTGCTAGAGACTACCGACAGATCAATGAGCAGTTCTTC | CSARDYRQINEQFF | TRBJ2-1 | few | TRBV20-1 | .
TGCGCCAGCAGCGGGACGGGGGTCCCCACAGATACGCAGTATTTT | CASSGTGVPTDTQYF | TRBJ2-3 | . | TRBV5-1 | .
TGCAGTGCTAGAGTACGGGGGCGAACAGATACGCAGTATTTT | CSARVRGRTDTQYF | TRBJ2-3 | . | TRBV20-1 | .
TGTGCCATCAGTGGGTCGGACAGCTATGGCTACACCTTC | CAISGSDSYGYTF | TRBJ1-2 | . | TRBV10-3 | .
TGTGCCAGCAGCTACAGGGGTGGACAGCCCCAGCATTTT | CASSYRGGQPQHF | TRBJ1-5 | . | TRBV7-9 | TRBD1
TGCAGCGGCGGGCTGGCAGATACGCAGTATTTT | CSGGLADTQYF | TRBJ2-3 | many | TRBV29-1 | .
TGTGCCAGCAGTGAAACGAGCGTGTACGAGCAGTACTTC | CASSETSVYEQYF | TRBJ2-7 | . | TRBV2 | .
TGTGCCAGCAGCGGGCGGGAGGGCAGCACAGATACGCAGTATTTT | CASSGREGSTDTQYF | TRBJ2-3 | . | TRBV9 | TRBD2
TGCAGTGCTAGAGGGGGGGTAAATAAAATAAAGACCCAGTACTTC | CSARGGVNKIKTQYF | TRBJ2-5 | few | TRBV20-1 | .
TGTGCCAGCAGCCCTCTTCAAGGGCGGACGGGACCCTACGAGCAGTACTTC | CASSPLQGRTGPYEQYF | TRBJ2-7 | few | TRBV6-1 | .